This TCR beta chain was identified during a study of CD8 T cells in Susac syndrome. V lost 0 bases to trimming and J lost 5 bases, with 11 bases between them. This CDR3 spans 15 amino acids. Germline V gene lookup returns CDR1 MRHNA and CDR2 SNTAGT. RNA was extracted with the RNeasy kit, and a quantity of about 0.45 to 1 ug was reverse transcribed using random hexamers. By means of immunoSEQ multiplex PCR, TCR beta CDR3 spanning 54 Vbeta and 13 Jbeta underwent amplification. TCRdb used MiXCR to reprocess the immunoSEQ multiplex PCR reads, holding one entry per CDR3 protein. The sample lists about 76,000 distinct CDR3 sequences; about 91% were seen once. The sequenced target, TCR beta, came from blood CD8+ and CD4+ T cells. Through negative isolation, CD4+ and CD8+ T cells were obtained, while TEMRA cells were enriched using FACS.

The receptor was isolated from a human donor with multiple sclerosis. The chain joins TRBV6-4 to TRBJ2-1; tentative D call: TRBD2 (7 bases). Material for sequencing was CD8+ T cells from PBMCs. CDR3 coding DNA: TGTGCCAGCAGTGACTCCGCGGGGGCGGACAATGAGCAGTTCTTC. Protein: CASSDSAGADNEQFF.